This T cell receptor beta chain stems from a study of sequential checkpoint blockade in melanoma. Treatment in this sample: randomized to nivolumab then ipilimumab (arm A) or the reverse (arm B). Sorted cells were live CD3+CD8+, lacking CD19 and CD56, from PBMCs. Method: immunoSEQ multiplex PCR; TCRdb's copy keeps in-frame clones and lacks some. The table has around 5,000 clones, approximately 80% seen once. The sample consisted of CD8+ T cells sorted from blood (inferred from file names), taken from a patient given nivolumab and ipilimumab in sequence. This receptor was identified in a human donor with melanoma.

The CDR3 bases are TGTGCCAGTAGTCCGGGACAGGCTAATCAGCCCCAGCATTTT. Its protein product is CASSPGQANQPQHF. V usage is TRBV19 and J usage is TRBJ1-5; 8 nucleotides align to TRBD1. This CDR3 has 14 amino acids. In germline, CDR1 is LNHDA, CDR2 SQIVND (reference sequence). J lost 4 bases, V lost 5 bases, and 4 bases had no gene match.